Reported below is one T cell receptor beta chain. Its antigen remains undetermined. Per-base quality was not reported, and no clone a single base away is much larger than it. Genomic DNA was isolated from the sorted cells so that the TCRbeta CDR3 region could be sequenced. The immunoSEQ Assay was used to sequence the TCRbeta CDR3 regions. TCRdb limited this immuneACCESS table to in-frame rearrangements with V and J called. A share of clones is missing; checked studies link under half to unresolved V genes, and the rest is unexplained. The sample has tens of thousands of clones on record, almost 85% of them singletons. The biggest ten clones account for 5% of the sample. This sample is part of a study of OX40 agonist ivuxolimab in advanced cancers. The study in broad terms: Ivuxolimab was a fully human IgG2 agonistic monoclonal antibody targeting the costimulatory receptor OX40 (CD134). Intravenous ivuxolimab was administered to patients every 2 weeks at six dose levels: 0.01, 0.1, 0.3, 1.5, 3 and 10 mg/kg. Among the 52 dose-escalation patients, 19 had hepatocellular carcinoma, some 15 melanoma, 9 renal cell carcinoma and 9 head and neck cancer. In the dose-escalation cohort, 82.7% of patients were male, and the mean age was 60 years with a range of about 20 to 79. Patients were allowed to have had prior anti-PD-1, anti-PD-L1 or anti-CTLA-4 therapy, and approximately 41% of the dose-escalation patients had previously received checkpoint inhibitors. Partial responses occurred in three dose-escalation patients, of whom one had hepatocellular carcinoma and two had cutaneous melanoma. Peripheral TCRbeta sequencing aimed to test whether ivuxolimab altered TCR sequence diversity and caused clonal T-cell expansion. The paper describes the monotherapy dose-escalation part (N ≈ 49 patients) of the phase I trial of ivuxolimab. Study-level results and caveats: After ivuxolimab, expanded clones were on average more numerous among CD8+ T cells than among CD4+ T cells. At doses of 0.1 to 3.0 mg/kg, clonal expansion of both CD4+ and CD8+ T cells in blood was seen between baseline and week 6. In the 0.1-3.0 mg/kg groups, partial responders were among the patients with the lowest normalized peripheral clonal expansion, particularly in CD8+ T cells. Which antigens the clonally expanded peripheral T cells were specific for was not determined. Low levels of normalized T-cell clonal expansion were also seen in some patients who did not respond.

Per the germline V gene, SGHRS is the CDR1 and YFSETQ is the CDR2. Germline trimming: 7 bases from V, 8 bases from J; junction bases outside gene matches: 10. The CDR3 runs 14 residues from the cysteine to the phenylalanine. CDR3 DNA only is kept here, 42 bases in frame from base 1. The trial excluded patients who had a history of autoimmune disease or who were on systemic immunosuppression. In every dose cohort, peripheral blood was drawn for TCR sequencing at baseline, cycle 4 day 1, and cycle 7 day 1. Samples came from an open-label, multicenter, first-in-human phase I dose-escalation trial of ivuxolimab. Adults with locally advanced or metastatic melanoma, renal cell carcinoma, hepatocellular carcinoma or head and neck squamous cell carcinoma were enrolled in the trial. Before TCR sequencing, CD4+ T cells and CD8+ T cells from peripheral blood were sorted into separate populations.

This chain is built from TRBV5-1 and TRBJ2-1, and 9 junction bases match TRBD2. The specimen comprised CD4+ or CD8+ T cells sorted from blood, sampled in a trial of the OX40 agonist ivuxolimab. The TCR originated in an adult with an advanced solid tumor such as melanoma, head and neck, liver or kidney cancer. The DNA sequence is given as TGCGCCAGCGGATTTAGCGGGGGCGCGGATGAGCAGTTCTTC. Its coded protein is CASGFSGGADEQFF. The full variable domain, with segments outside the CDR3 supplied by the reference TRBV5-1 and TRBJ2-1 proteins, appears as KAGVTQTPRYLIKTRGQQVTLSCSPISGHRSVSWYQQTPGQGLQFLFEYFSETQRNKGNFPGRFSGRQFSNSRSEMNVSTLELGDSALYLCASGFSGGADEQFFGPGTRLTVL.